Each of the 16 T cell receptor beta chains below was sequenced from the same sample in a study of T cell changes during pregnancy in multiple sclerosis. Clones were read by immunoSEQ multiplex PCR, and TCRdb kept only the in-frame ones, dropping some. The data contain tens of thousands of clones, roughly 88% of them singletons. Sequencing used peripheral blood, obtained in the first trimester of pregnancy. These receptors were taken from a female donor in good health, enrolled as a control in a pregnancy study.

The genes are TRBV5-4 and TRBJ1-1; 7 bases are shared with TRBD1. Trimming removed 3 bases from V and 4 bases from J; junction bases left unmatched: 9. The CDR3 has 15 residues. CDR1 is SGHNT and CDR2 is YYREEE in the germline V gene (reference sequence). The CDR3 DNA reads TGTGCCAGCAGCTCGAATTCAAGGGGGCCCACTGAAGCTTTCTTT. Translated, it gives CASSSNSRGPTEAFF.

The chain combines TRBV13 with TRBJ1-4; 10 bases align to TRBD1. Germline values: CDR1 PRHDT, CDR2 FYEKMQ (reference sequence). J lost 2 bases, V lost 5 bases, and 5 bases had no gene match. The CDR3 sequence is 16 residues long. The CDR3 is CASSDRGHGTNEKLFF. The CDR3 DNA follows: TGTGCCAGCAGCGACAGGGGGCACGGCACTAATGAAAAACTGTTTTTT. Together with reference TRBV13 and TRBJ1-4, the CDR3 gives the full variable domain: AAGVIQSPRHLIKEKRETATLKCYPIPRHDTVYWYQQGPGQDPQFLISFYEKMQSDKGSIPDRFSAQQFSDYHSELNMSSLELGDSALYFCASSDRGHGTNEKLFFGSGTQLSVL.

The genes are TRBV7-2 and TRBJ1-4; the D gene is possibly TRBD1 (5 bases). The ends were cut back, 3 bases at V and 2 bases at J, with 7 bases in the middle. The CDR3 loop spans 14 amino acids. CDR1 and CDR2 from the germline V gene are SGHTA and FQGNSA. DNA for the CDR3: TGTGCCAGCAGCTTGGGGGGGACTAATGAAAAACTGTTTTTT. It translates to CASSLGGTNEKLFF.

The genes are TRBV27 and TRBJ1-1; D unclear. Germline V lookup: CDR1 MNHEY, CDR2 SMNVEV (reference sequence). The CDR3 contains 13 residues. Between the trimmed V and J ends, which lost 6 bases and 1 base, there was a span of 9 bases. CDR3 sequence: CASSLRQNTEAFF. The DNA of the CDR3 is TGTGCCAGCAGCCTTCGACAGAACACTGAAGCTTTCTTT.

The chain has TRBV5-1 and TRBJ1-4, with TRBD1 as a possible D gene (5 bases). Germline CDR1 SGHRS, CDR2 YFSETQ. Trimming stripped 4 bases from V and 8 bases from J, with 18 bases between. This CDR3 spans 15 amino acids. CDR3 in DNA: TGCGCCAGCAGCCGCGGGGACCGGATCGGGGAAAAACTGTTTTTT. It codes for CASSRGDRIGEKLFF.

A single count supports this clone. The rearrangement uses TRBV11-1 and TRBJ2-1; 7 positions match TRBD1. Germline V lookup: CDR1 SGHAT, CDR2 FQDESV (reference sequence). This CDR3 is built from 19 residues. V shed 4 bases, J shed 0 bases, and the junction held 15 bases outside the gene matches. CDR3 sequence reads: CASSSRERDRKSSYNEQFF. The CDR3 nucleotides read TGTGCCAGCAGCTCCCGGGAACGGGACAGAAAGAGCTCCTACAATGAGCAGTTCTTC.

In its sample, this clone was seen a few times. The chain employs TRBV6-6 and TRBJ1-1; 7 bases match TRBD1. The germline V gene has CDR1 MNHNY and CDR2 SVGAGI (reference sequence). Unmatched junction bases numbered 2, after V lost 0 bases and J lost 4 bases. There are 14 residues in the CDR3. As DNA, the CDR3 is TGTGCCAGCAGTTACTCCCCAGGGGGCACTGAAGCTTTCTTT. It is translated as CASSYSPGGTEAFF.

The chain links TRBV9 to TRBJ2-7, with 10 bases that match TRBD2. V lost 4 bases, J lost 4 bases, and 11 bases stayed unmatched. The CDR3 is made up of 16 amino acids. CDR1 is SGDLS and CDR2 is YYNGEE in the germline V gene. CDR3 loop: CASSSTRASGRYEQYF. The CDR3 DNA sequence: TGTGCCAGCAGCTCAACGAGGGCTAGCGGGAGATACGAGCAGTACTTC.

The rearrangement links TRBV5-6 to TRBJ2-3, with 8 bases matching TRBD1. The CDR3 loop spans 17 amino acids. Germline trimming cut 3 bases from V and 3 bases from J; bases unmatched to any gene: 12. Germline CDR1 and CDR2: SGHDT and YYEEEE. The CDR3 region has the DNA TGTGCCAGCAGCTCCACCAACCACAGGGGGTTGACAGATACGCAGTATTTT. Translated: CASSSTNHRGLTDTQYF.

The chain links TRBV18 to TRBJ1-6; D ambiguous. The V and J ends lost 3 bases and 7 bases respectively, with 16 bases between them. The CDR3 length is 16 residues. Germline CDR1 reads KGHSH; CDR2 reads LQKENI. This CDR3 reads CASSPSGTGGNSPLHF. For the CDR3, the DNA is TGTGCCAGCTCACCCAGCGGTACGGGTGGGAATTCACCCCTCCACTTT.

The chain uses TRBV4-1 and TRBJ1-6; D is undetermined. The V gene lost 0 bases and the J gene lost 0 bases, with 18 bases spanning the gap. Germline V gene data show CDR1 as MGHRA and CDR2 as YSYEKL. The CDR3 runs to 20 residues. CDR3 sequence reads: CASSQDLSAGQSSYNSPLHF. The CDR3 nucleotides are TGCGCCAGCAGCCAAGATTTATCCGCCGGTCAAAGCTCCTATAATTCACCCCTCCACTTT.

V usage is TRBV9 and J usage is TRBJ2-3, with TRBD2 matching 8 bases. The CDR3 has 16 residues. With 0 bases clipped from V and 5 bases from J, the junction kept 8 bases outside the gene matches. Germline V CDR1 and CDR2: SGDLS, YYNGEE. The DNA for the CDR3 is TGTGCCAGCAGCGTAGACGGGGGGGCCGGTGTAGATACGCAGTATTTT. Its protein is CASSVDGGAGVDTQYF.

This clone was picked up one time. The chain uses TRBV5-1 and TRBJ2-1; a weak D match, TRBD1 (6 bases). This CDR3 region has 16 residues. Trimming stripped 4 bases from V and 6 bases from J, with 20 bases between. Germline loops: CDR1 SGHRS, CDR2 YFSETQ. CDR3 protein: CASSPPWGPVANEQFF. The CDR3 nucleotides are TGCGCCAGCAGCCCTCCGTGGGGGCCAGTGGCCAATGAGCAGTTCTTC.

The chain joins TRBV19 to TRBJ1-1; 8 nucleotides line up with TRBD1. CDR3 length: 15 residues. With 1 base clipped from V and 4 bases from J, the junction kept 5 bases outside the gene matches. CDR1 is LNHDA and CDR2 is SQIVND in the germline V gene (reference sequence). CDR3 amino acids: CASSIGDRGSTEAFF. CDR3 DNA sequence: TGTGCCAGTAGTATAGGAGACAGGGGATCCACTGAAGCTTTCTTT.

V gene TRBV19 combines with J gene TRBJ1-2; no definite D call. Germline assignment: CDR1 LNHDA and CDR2 SQIVND (reference sequence). V dropped 4 bases and J dropped 8 bases, with 14 bases sitting between them. The CDR3 runs 13 residues. In DNA, the CDR3 is TGTGCCAGTAGTAGGCCCCAAGGCGGGGGCTACACCTTC. This sequence encodes CASSRPQGGGYTF.

The chain links TRBV2 to TRBJ2-2; D uncertain. V dropped 4 bases and J dropped 6 bases, with 6 bases sitting between them. The CDR3 contains 12 residues. Per the germline V gene, CDR1 is SNHLY and CDR2 is FYNNEI. Here the CDR3 DNA reads TGTGCCAGCAGTGTCCGGGCCGGGGAGCTGTTTTTT. It codes for CASSVRAGELFF.